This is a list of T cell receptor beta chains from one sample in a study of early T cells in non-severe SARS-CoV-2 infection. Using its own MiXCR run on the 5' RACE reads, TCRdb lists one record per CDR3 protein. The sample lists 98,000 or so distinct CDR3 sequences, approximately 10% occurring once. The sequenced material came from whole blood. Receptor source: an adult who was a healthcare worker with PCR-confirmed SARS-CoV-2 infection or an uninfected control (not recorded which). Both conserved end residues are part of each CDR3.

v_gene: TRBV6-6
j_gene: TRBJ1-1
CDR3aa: CASIFTQGAEAFF

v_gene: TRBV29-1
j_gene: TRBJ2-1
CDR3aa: CSVDPSIPGNEQFF

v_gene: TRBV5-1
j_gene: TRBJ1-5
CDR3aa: CASSQTGLSNQPQHF

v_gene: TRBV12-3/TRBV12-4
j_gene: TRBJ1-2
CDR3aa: CASSTTGAYFYGYTF

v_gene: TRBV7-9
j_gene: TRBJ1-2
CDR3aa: CASSLSYGYTF

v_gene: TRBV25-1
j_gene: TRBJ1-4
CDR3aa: CATQPGANEKLFF

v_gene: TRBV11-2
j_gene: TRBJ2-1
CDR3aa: CASSSLAGVNNEQFF

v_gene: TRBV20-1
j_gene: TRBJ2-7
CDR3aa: CSAAGIRGSYEQYF

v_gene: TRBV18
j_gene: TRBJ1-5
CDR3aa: CASSGAGAINQPQHF

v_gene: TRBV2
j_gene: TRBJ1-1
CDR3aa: CASSTEGNTEAFF

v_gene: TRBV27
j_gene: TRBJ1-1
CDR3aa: CASSLTGALTEAFF

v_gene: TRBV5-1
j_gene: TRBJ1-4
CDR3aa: CASSTGTGGRTNEKLFF

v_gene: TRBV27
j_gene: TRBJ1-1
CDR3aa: CASSPPRGRRNTEAFF

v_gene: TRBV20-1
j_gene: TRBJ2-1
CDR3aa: CSAITWTDTYNEQFF

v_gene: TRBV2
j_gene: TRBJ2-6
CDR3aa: CASSEVAGVAGANVLTF

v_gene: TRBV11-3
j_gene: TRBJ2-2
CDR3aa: CASSSGGGNTGELFF

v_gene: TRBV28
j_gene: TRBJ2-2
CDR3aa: CASSLATLRITGELFF

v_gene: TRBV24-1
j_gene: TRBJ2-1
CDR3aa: CATSDLKGLGSYNEQFF

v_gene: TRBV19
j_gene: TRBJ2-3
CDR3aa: CASSHRRGGADTQYF

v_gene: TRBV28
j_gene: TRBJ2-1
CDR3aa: CASSLAAAGANEQFF

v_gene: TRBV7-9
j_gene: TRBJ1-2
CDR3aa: CASSHATNGYTF

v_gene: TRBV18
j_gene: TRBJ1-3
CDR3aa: CASSSQTGNTIYF

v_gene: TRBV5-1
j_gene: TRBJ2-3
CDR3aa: CASSIQGTDTQYF

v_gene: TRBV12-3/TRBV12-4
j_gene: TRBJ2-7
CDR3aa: CASSLTSADYEQYF

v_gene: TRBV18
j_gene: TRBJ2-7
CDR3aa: CASSRGQGTTYEQYF

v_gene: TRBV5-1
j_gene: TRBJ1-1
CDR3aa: CASSFGQGRNTEAFF

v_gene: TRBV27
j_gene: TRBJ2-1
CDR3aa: CTSSLQTGGNEQFF

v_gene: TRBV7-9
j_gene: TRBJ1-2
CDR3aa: CASSPDRAVTF

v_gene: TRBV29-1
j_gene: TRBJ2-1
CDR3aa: CSGTGSRTSYNEQFF

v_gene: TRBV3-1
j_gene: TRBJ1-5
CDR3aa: CASSQDRAYNQPQHF

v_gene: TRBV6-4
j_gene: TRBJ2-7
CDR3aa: CAITGTGGSPYQYF

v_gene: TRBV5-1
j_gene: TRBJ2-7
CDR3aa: CASSLGTSGNYEQYF

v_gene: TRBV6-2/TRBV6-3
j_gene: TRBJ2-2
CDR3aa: CASSQLRGELFF

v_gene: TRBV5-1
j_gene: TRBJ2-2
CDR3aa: CASTGTANTGELFF

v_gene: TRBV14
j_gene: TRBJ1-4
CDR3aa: CASSQDLQGTNEKLFF

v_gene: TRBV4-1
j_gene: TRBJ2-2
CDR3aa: CASSQEERVTGELFF

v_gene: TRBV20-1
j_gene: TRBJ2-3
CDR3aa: CSARELGTSSTDTQYF

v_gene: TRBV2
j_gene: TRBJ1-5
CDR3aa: CASSEAYRSNQPQHF

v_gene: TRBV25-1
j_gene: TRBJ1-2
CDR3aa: CASSESRGTDYGYTF

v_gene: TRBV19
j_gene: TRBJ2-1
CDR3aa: CASSRESRIGWNEQFF

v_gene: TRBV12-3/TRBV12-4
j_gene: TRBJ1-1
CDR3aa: CASSQRYTEAFF

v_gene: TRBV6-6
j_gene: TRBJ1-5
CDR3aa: CASSYLTGANQPQHF

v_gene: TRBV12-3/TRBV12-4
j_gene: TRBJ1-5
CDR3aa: CASRKNREQPQHF

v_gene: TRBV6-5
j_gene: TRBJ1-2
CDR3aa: CASSTRLGYGYTF